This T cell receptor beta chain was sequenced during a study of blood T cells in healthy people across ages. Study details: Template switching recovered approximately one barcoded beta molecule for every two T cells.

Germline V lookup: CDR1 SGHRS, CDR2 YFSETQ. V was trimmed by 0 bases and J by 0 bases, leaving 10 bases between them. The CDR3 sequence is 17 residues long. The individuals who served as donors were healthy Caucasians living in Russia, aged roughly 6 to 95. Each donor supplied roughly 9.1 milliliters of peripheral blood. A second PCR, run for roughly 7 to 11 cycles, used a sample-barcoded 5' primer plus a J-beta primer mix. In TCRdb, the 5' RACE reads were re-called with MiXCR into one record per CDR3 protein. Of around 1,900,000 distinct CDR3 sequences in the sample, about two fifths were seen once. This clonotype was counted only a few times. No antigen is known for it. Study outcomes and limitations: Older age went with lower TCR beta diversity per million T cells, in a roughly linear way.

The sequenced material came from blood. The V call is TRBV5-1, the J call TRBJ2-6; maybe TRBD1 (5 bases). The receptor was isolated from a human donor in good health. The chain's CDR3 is CASSLATGASGANVLTF. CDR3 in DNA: TGCGCCAGCAGCTTGGCTACAGGAGCCTCTGGGGCCAACGTCCTGACTTTC.